One sample yielded the 14 T cell receptor beta chains listed below, sequenced in a study of CD4 T cells in relation to SARS-CoV-2 and coronaviruses. The antigens for these receptors are not known. Assay used: immunoSEQ multiplex PCR; TCRdb lists only in-frame clones, some missing. The profile shows fewer than 20,000 clones, around four fifths of them singletons. Unexposed donor CD4+ T cells date from about 2011-2018, before the COVID-19 pandemic. CD4+ T cells were isolated from the cells after around 11 days of culture. The specimen sequenced was CD4+ T cells from PBMCs, cultured in vitro. The receptor source for this set is a human donor in good health.

For the CDR3, the DNA is TGTGCAAGTCGCTTAGGGTCCTCGGAGCAGTACTTC. Translating it yields CASRLGSSEQYF. V and J are TRBV12-2 and TRBJ2-7. TRBV12-2 constitutes a pseudogene. The CDR3 has 12 amino acids.

This sequence joins TRBV20-1 and TRBJ2-3, with TRBD2 as a possible D gene (6 bases). The V and J ends lost 3 bases and 4 bases respectively, with 14 bases between them. The length of the CDR3 is 14 residues. Per the germline V gene, CDR1 is DFQATT and CDR2 is SNEGSKA (reference sequence). In nucleotides, the CDR3 is TGCAGTGCTAGTTACGGGAGTGGGGCAGATACGCAGTATTTT. Protein sequence: CSASYGSGADTQYF.

The chain is built from TRBV4-1 and TRBJ2-7; tentatively, D is TRBD2 (6 bases). The germline V gene encodes CDR1 MGHRA and CDR2 YSYEKL. This CDR3 region has 17 residues. V was clipped by 0 bases and J by 6 bases, with 21 bases between them. CDR3 sequence (DNA): TGCGCCAGCAGCCAAGATTTGAGGAGGGCCGAAGTGGGCGAGCAGTACTTC. This codes for CASSQDLRRAEVGEQYF.

The CDR3 sequence: CASSLGVATGANVLTF. As DNA, the CDR3 is TGTGCCAGCAGCTTAGGTGTAGCCACTGGGGCCAACGTCCTGACTTTC. J is TRBJ2-6 and V is TRBV7-2, with D unclear. The CDR3 length is 16 residues. The V and J ends lost 1 base and 2 bases respectively, with 9 bases between them. In germline, CDR1 is SGHTA, CDR2 FQGNSA. Together with reference TRBV7-2 and TRBJ2-6, the CDR3 gives the full variable domain: GAGVSQSPSNKVTEKGKDVELRCDPISGHTALYWYRQSLGQGLEFLIYFQGNSAPDKSGLPSDRFSAERTGGSVSTLTIQRTQQEDSAVYLCASSLGVATGANVLTFGAGSRLTVL.

This chain connects TRBV3-1 (or the pseudogene TRBV3-2) to TRBJ1-2; D remains ambiguous. This CDR3 is built from 16 residues. CDR1 is LGHDT and CDR2 is YNNKEL in the germline V gene (reference sequence). V was pared by 2 bases and J by 2 bases, with 15 bases between. The DNA for the CDR3 is TGTGCCAGCAGCCAAAACCCTGGAGGGATAAACTATGGCTACACCTTC. Translating gives CASSQNPGGINYGYTF.

This sequence joins TRBV6-6 and TRBJ2-7, with D perhaps TRBD1 or TRBD2 (5 bases each). This CDR3 spans 15 amino acids. V was trimmed by 5 bases and J by 0 bases, leaving 14 bases between them. Germline CDR1 is MNHNY and CDR2 is SVGAGI (reference sequence). The CDR3 reads CASSTRQSFSYEQYF. CDR3 coding DNA: TGTGCCAGCAGTACTAGACAGTCTTTCTCCTACGAGCAGTACTTC.

The V gene is TRBV5-1, the J gene TRBJ2-7; 8 bases match TRBD1. With 4 bases clipped from V and 4 bases from J, the junction kept 10 bases outside the gene matches. The CDR3 covers 15 residues. CDR1 is SGHRS and CDR2 is YFSETQ in the germline V gene. CDR3 residues: CASSPQGQGLYEQYF. The CDR3 coding sequence is TGCGCCAGCAGCCCTCAAGGACAGGGACTTTACGAGCAGTACTTC.

This clone showed up just once. The V gene is TRBV19, the J gene TRBJ2-7, with no clear D. The V end was cut by 5 bases, the J end by 0 bases, with 11 bases between. The CDR3 covers 14 residues. Germline V gene lookup returns CDR1 LNHDA and CDR2 SQIVND (reference sequence). CDR3 loop: CASSFTTSSYEQYF. The CDR3 DNA reads TGTGCCAGTAGTTTCACCACCTCCTCCTACGAGCAGTACTTC.

The chain has TRBV5-1 and TRBJ1-3; D is uncertain. Trimming removed 0 bases at V and 3 bases at J, with 13 bases between. CDR3 length equals 16 residues. Germline V CDR1 and CDR2: SGHRS, YFSETQ. CDR3 in amino acids: CASSLAGERVGNTIYF. Here the CDR3 DNA reads TGCGCCAGCAGCTTGGCCGGGGAGCGAGTTGGAAACACCATATATTTT.

The rearrangement joins TRBV9 to TRBJ2-1, with 12 bases lining up with TRBD2. V was pared by 3 bases and J by 4 bases, with 2 bases of the junction left unmatched. The CDR3 runs 15 residues. Germline V gene lookup returns CDR1 SGDLS and CDR2 YYNGEE. CDR3 coding DNA: TGTGCCAGCAGCGCCGGACTAGCGGGATACAATGAGCAGTTCTTC. This sequence encodes CASSAGLAGYNEQFF.

The genes are TRBV27 and TRBJ1-1; D ambiguous. The germline V gene has CDR1 MNHEY and CDR2 SMNVEV (reference sequence). The V end lost 2 bases, the J end lost 1 base, and 5 bases lay between the germline ends. This CDR3 region has 13 residues. For the CDR3, the DNA is TGTGCCAGCAGTTTAAGGGCGAACACTGAAGCTTTCTTT. As protein: CASSLRANTEAFF.

The V call is TRBV3-1 (or the pseudogene TRBV3-2), the J call TRBJ1-1; 11 nucleotides match TRBD1. Trimming took 4 bases from V and 0 from J; bases not matched to a gene: 7. Germline-derived CDR1 and CDR2 are LGHDT and YNNKEL (reference sequence). The CDR3 is 17 amino acids. The DNA of the CDR3 is TGTGCCAGCAGCCGCCGGACAGGGGGCCATATGAACACTGAAGCTTTCTTT. This translates into CASSRRTGGHMNTEAFF.

This clone was counted between two and nine times. The chain is built from TRBV24-1 and TRBJ2-2; 10 bases match TRBD1. The CDR3 loop spans 15 amino acids. Germline V gene sequence: CDR1 KGHDR, CDR2 SFDVKD. Trimming took 8 bases from V and 5 from J; bases not matched to a gene: 7. CDR3 sequence: CATKSGTGETGELFF. The CDR3 DNA sequence: TGTGCCACCAAATCCGGGACAGGGGAGACCGGGGAGCTGTTTTTT.

This chain connects TRBV7-3 to TRBJ2-2, with D tentatively TRBD1 (5 bases). Germline V gene lookup returns CDR1 SGHTA and CDR2 FQGTGA. The CDR3 consists of 13 residues. Deletions cut 1 base from V and 6 bases from J, with 6 bases between. CDR3 sequence (DNA): TGTGCCAGCAGCTTAAAGGGGCCCGGGGAGCTGTTTTTT. Translation gives CASSLKGPGELFF. Full variable domain (remainder filled in from reference TRBV7-3 and TRBJ2-2): GAGVSQTPSNKVTEKGKYVELRCDPISGHTALYWYRQSLGQGPEFLIYFQGTGAADDSGLPNDRFFAVRPEGSVSTLKIQRTERGDSAVYLCASSLKGPGELFFGEGSRLTVL.